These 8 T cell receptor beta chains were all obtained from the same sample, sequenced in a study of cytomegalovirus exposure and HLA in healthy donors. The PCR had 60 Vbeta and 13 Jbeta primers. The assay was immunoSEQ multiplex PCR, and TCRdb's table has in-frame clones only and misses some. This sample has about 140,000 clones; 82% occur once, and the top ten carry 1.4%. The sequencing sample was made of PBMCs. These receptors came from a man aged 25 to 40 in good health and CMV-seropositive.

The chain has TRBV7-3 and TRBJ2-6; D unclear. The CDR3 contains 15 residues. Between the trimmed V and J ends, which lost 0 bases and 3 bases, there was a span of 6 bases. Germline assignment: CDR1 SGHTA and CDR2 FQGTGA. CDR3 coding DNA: TGTGCCAGCAGCTTAACGCACAATGGGGCCAACGTCCTGACTTTC. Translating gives CASSLTHNGANVLTF.

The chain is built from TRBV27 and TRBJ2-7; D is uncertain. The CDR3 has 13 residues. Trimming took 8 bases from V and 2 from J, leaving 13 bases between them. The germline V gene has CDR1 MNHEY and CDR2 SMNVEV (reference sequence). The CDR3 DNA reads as TGTGCCAGCCCTCACGGCAGGCCCTACGAGCAGTACTTC. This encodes CASPHGRPYEQYF.

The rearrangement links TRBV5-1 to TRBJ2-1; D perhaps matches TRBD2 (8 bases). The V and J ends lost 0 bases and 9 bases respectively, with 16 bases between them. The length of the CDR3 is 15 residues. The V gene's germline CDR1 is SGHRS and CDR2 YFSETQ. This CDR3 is CASSLVISGDSEQFF. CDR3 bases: TGCGCCAGCAGCTTGGTGATTAGCGGGGACAGTGAGCAGTTCTTC. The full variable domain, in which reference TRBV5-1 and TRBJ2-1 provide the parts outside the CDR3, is KAGVTQTPRYLIKTRGQQVTLSCSPISGHRSVSWYQQTPGQGLQFLFEYFSETQRNKGNFPGRFSGRQFSNSRSEMNVSTLELGDSALYLCASSLVISGDSEQFFGPGTRLTVL.

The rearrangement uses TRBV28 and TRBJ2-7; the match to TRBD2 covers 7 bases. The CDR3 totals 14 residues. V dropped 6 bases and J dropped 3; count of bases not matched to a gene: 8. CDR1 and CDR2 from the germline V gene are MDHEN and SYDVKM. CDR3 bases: TGTGCCAGCAGGCCCCTCCGGGGGGACTACGAGCAGTACTTC. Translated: CASRPLRGDYEQYF.

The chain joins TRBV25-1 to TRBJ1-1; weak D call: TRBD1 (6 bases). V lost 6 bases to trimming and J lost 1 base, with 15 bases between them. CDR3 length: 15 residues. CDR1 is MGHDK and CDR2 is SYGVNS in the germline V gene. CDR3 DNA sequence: TGTGCCAGCAGACTGTCGAGGGGGAGGAACACTGAAGCTTTCTTT. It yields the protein CASRLSRGRNTEAFF.

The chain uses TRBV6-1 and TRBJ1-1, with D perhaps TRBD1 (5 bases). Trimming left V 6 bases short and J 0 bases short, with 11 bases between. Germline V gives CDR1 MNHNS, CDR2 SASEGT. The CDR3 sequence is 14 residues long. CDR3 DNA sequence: TGTGCCAGCAGGGCAGGGAATATGAACACTGAAGCTTTCTTT. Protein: CASRAGNMNTEAFF.

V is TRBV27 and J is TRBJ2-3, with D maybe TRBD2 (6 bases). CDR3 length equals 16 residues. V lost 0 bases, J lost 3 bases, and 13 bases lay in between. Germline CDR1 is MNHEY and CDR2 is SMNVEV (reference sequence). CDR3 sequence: CASSLSGDGGTDTQYF. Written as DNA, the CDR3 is TGTGCCAGCAGTTTATCAGGCGATGGGGGGACAGATACGCAGTATTTT.

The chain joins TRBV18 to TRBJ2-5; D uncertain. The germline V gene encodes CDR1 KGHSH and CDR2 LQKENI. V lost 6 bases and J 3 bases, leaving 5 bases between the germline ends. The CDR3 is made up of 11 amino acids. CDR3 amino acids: CASSAEETQYF. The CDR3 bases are TGTGCCAGCTCGGCAGAAGAGACCCAGTACTTC.